The 2 T cell receptor beta chains listed next were all sequenced from one sample in a study of OX40 agonist ivuxolimab in advanced cancers. Produced via immunoSEQ multiplex PCR; TCRdb's table is partial and in-frame only. The sample lists about 34,000 clones, about 93% occurring once. The source material was CD4+ or CD8+ T cells sorted from blood, sampled in a trial of the OX40 agonist ivuxolimab. The receptors stem from an adult with an advanced solid tumor such as melanoma, head and neck, liver or kidney cancer.

The rearrangement joins TRBV10-3 to TRBJ2-1; a possible D gene is TRBD1 (5 bases). CDR1 is ENHRY, CDR2 SYGVKD, per germline. Trimming removed 8 bases at V and 4 bases at J, with 6 bases between. The CDR3 sequence is 11 residues long. Here the CDR3 DNA reads TGTGCCATCCGACAGTACAATGAGCAGTTCTTC. It codes for CAIRQYNEQFF.

The genes are TRBV28 and TRBJ2-7, with D unclear. The germline V and J ends were trimmed by 3 bases and 7 bases, with 16 bases remaining between them. Germline lookup yields CDR1 MDHEN and CDR2 SYDVKM. This CDR3 has 14 residues. CDR3 residues: CASSFLQRRKEQYF. As DNA, the CDR3 is TGTGCCAGCAGTTTCCTCCAAAGGCGTAAAGAGCAGTACTTC.